Sequencing of this T cell receptor beta chain was carried out in a study of blood T cell repertoires in COVID-19. Assay used: immunoSEQ multiplex PCR; TCRdb lists only in-frame clones, some missing. The profile shows about 190,000 clones, 80% to 85% of them singletons. In its sample, this clone was seen a few times. Germline loops: CDR1 LGHNA, CDR2 YNFKEQ. With 1 base clipped from V and 5 bases from J, the junction kept 2 bases outside the gene matches. The CDR3 runs 13 residues. The TCR sequence derives from a woman in her twenties or thirties who had been exposed to COVID-19. Material: PBMCs or T cells enriched from blood (not recorded which). J is TRBJ2-7 and V is TRBV4-2, with 7 bases fitting TRBD2. The CDR3 bases are TGTGCCAGCAGCCAAGGACTAGCAGACGAGCAGTACTTC. Its protein is CASSQGLADEQYF.